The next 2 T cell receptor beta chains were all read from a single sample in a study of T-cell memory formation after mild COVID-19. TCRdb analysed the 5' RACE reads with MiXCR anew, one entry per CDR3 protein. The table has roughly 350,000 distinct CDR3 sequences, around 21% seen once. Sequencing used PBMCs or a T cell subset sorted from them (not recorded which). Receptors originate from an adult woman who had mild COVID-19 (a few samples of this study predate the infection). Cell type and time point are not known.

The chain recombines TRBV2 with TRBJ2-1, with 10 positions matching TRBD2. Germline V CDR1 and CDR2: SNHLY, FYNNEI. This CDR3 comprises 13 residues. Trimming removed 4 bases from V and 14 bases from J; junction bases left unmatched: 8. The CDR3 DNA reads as TGTGCCAGCAGTGGGTCTAGCGGGAGCAAGGAGTTCTTC. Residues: CASSGSSGSKEFF. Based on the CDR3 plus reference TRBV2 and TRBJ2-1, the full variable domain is EPEVTQTPSHQVTQMGQEVILRCVPISNHLYFYWYRQILGQKVEFLVSFYNNEISEKSEIFDDQFSVERPDGSNFTLKIRSTKLEDSAMYFCASSGSSGSKEFFGPGTRLTVL.

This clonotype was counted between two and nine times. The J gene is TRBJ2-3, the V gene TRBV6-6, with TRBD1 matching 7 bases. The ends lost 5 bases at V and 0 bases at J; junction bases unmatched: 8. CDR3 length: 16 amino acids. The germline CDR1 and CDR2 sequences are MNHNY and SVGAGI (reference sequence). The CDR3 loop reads CASSPSGQLSTDTQYF. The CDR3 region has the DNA TGTGCCAGCAGTCCCTCGGGACAGCTAAGCACAGATACGCAGTATTTT.